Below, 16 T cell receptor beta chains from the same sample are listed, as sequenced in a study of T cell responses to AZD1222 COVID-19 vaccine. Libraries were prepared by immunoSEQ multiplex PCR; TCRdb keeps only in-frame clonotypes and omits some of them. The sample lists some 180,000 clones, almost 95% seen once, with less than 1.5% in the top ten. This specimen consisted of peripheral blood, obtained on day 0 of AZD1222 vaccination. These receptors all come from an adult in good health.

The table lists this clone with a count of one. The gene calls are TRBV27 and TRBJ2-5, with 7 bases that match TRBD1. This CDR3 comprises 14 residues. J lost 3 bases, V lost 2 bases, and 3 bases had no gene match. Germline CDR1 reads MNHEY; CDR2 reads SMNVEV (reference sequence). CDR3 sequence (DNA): TGTGCCAGCAGTTTACGACAGGGTGAAGAGACCCAGTACTTC. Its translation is CASSLRQGEETQYF.

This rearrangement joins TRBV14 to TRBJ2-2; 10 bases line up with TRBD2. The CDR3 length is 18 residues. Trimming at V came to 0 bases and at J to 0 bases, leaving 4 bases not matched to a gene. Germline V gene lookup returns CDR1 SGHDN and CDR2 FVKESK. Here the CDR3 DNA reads TGTGCCAGCAGCCAAGAGGCTAGCGGGGGCTCGAACACCGGGGAGCTGTTTTTT. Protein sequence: CASSQEASGGSNTGELFF.

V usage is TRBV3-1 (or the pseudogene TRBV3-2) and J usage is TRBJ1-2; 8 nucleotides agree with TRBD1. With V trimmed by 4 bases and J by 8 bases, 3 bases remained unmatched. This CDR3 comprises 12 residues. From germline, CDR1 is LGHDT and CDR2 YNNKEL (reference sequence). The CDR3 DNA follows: TGTGCCAGCAGCCCGACAGGGGAGGGCTACACCTTC. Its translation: CASSPTGEGYTF.

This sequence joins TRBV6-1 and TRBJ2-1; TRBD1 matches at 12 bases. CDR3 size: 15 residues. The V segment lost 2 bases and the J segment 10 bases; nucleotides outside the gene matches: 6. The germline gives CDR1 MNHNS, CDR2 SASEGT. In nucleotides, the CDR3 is TGTGCCAGCAGTGAACCGGGACAGGGGGCGGCCGAGCAGTTCTTC. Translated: CASSEPGQGAAEQFF.

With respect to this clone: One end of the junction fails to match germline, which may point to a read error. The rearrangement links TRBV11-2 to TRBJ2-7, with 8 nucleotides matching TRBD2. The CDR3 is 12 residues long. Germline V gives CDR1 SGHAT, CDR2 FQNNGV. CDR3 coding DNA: TGTGCCAGCAGCCCACAAACCGGGACTAGTCTCTTC. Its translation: CASSPQTGTSLF.

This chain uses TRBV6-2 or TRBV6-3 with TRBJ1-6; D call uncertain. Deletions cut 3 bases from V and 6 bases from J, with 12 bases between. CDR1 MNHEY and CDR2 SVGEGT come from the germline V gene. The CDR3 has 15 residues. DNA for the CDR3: TGTGCCAGCAGTTATACCAGGTCGGCTAATTCACCCCTCCACTTT. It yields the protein CASSYTRSANSPLHF.

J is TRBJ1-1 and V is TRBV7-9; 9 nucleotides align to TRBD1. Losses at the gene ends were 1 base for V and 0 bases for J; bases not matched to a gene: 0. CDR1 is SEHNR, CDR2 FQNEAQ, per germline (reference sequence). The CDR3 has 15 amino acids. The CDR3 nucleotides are TGTGCCAGCAGCTTAGGACAGGGGGTGAACACTGAAGCTTTCTTT. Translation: CASSLGQGVNTEAFF.

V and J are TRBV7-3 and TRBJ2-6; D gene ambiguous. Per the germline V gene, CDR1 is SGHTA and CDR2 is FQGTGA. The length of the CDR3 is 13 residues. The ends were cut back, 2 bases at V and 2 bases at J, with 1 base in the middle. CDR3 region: CASSLAGANVLTF. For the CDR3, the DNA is TGTGCCAGCAGCTTAGCTGGGGCCAACGTCCTGACTTTC.

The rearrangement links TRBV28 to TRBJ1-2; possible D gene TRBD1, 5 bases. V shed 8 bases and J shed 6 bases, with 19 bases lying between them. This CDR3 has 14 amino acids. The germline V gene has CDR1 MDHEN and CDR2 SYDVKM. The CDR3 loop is CASYTTGGRDGYTF. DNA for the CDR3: TGTGCCAGCTATACTACCGGGGGGAGAGATGGCTACACCTTC.

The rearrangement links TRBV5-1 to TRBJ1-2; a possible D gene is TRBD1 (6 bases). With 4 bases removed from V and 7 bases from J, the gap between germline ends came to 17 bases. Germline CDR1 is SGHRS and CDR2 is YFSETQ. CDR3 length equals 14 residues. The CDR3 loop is CASSIETGGGGYTF. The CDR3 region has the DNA TGCGCCAGCAGCATAGAGACAGGAGGCGGTGGCTACACCTTC.

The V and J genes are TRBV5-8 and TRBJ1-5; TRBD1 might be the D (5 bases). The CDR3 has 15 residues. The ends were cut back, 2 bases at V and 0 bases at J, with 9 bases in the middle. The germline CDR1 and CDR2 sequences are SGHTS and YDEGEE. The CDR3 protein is CASSFQGNSNQPQHF. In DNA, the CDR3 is TGTGCCAGCAGCTTTCAGGGTAATAGCAATCAGCCCCAGCATTTT.

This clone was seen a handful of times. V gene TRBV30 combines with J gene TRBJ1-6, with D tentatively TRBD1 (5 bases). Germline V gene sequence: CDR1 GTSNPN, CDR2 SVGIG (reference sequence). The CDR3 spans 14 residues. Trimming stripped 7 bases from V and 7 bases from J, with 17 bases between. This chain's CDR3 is CALGRKSTNSPLHF. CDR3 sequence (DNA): TGTGCCTTGGGACGGAAATCCACAAATTCACCCCTCCACTTT.

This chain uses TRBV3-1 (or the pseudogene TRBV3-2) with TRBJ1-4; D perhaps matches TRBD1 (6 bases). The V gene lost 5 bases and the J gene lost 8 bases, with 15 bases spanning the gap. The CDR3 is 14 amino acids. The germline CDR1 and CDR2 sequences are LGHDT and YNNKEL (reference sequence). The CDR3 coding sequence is TGTGCCAGCAGCTTCGACAGGACTACCGAAAAACTGTTTTTT. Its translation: CASSFDRTTEKLFF.

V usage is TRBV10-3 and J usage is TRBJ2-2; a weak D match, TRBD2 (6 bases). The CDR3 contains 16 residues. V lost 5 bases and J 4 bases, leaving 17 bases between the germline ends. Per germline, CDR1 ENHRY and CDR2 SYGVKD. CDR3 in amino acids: CAISTTGSAGTGELFF. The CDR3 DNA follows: TGTGCCATCAGTACTACCGGTTCAGCGGGCACCGGGGAGCTGTTTTTT.

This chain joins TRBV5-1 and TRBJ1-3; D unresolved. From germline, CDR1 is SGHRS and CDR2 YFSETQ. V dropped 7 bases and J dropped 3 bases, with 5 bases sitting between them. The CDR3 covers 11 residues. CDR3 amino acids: CASLGGNTIYF. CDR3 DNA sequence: TGCGCCAGCTTGGGTGGAAACACCATATATTTT.

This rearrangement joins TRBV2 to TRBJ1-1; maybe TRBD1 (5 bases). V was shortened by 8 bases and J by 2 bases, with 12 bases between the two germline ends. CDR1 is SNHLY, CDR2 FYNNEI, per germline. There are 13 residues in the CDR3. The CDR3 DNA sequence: TGTGCCAGCGACCTTAGGGGAAACACTGAAGCTTTCTTT. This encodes CASDLRGNTEAFF.